This T cell receptor (beta chain) came from a study of blood T cells in healthy people across ages. Sample-barcoded 5' priming and a J-beta primer mix drove a second PCR of roughly 7 to 11 cycles. TCRdb processed the 5' RACE reads anew with MiXCR; each CDR3 protein has one entry. The sample contains around 820,000 distinct CDR3 sequences, 25% of which appear only once. CDR3 size: 13 residues. Germline CDR1 reads SQVTM; CDR2 reads ANQGSEA. These same records also appear under a second study, on T cells of mothers and their children. This second report adds: Related mother-child pairs showed slightly, non-significantly higher overlap than unrelated pairs. No clones detected were persistent microchimeric T cell clones.

The sequenced material came from blood. The TCR sequence derives from a boy aged 5-17 years in good health. V gene TRBV29-1 combines with J gene TRBJ2-5; 8 bases line up with TRBD1. The DNA end is more similar to TRBJ2-7, so the J call may be wrong. The CDR3: CSAGRGLSYEQYF. CDR3 DNA sequence: TGCAGCGCTGGCAGGGGGCTTTCCTACGAGCAGTACTTC.